The TCR beta chain described here comes from a study of shared clonotypes between healthy human individuals. Findings of the study overall: Memory subsets generally showed smaller estimated richness than naive subsets did.

In the naive CD8 group, cells lacked CD45RO and were positively selected for CCR7, so terminally differentiated effector memory CD45RA+ cells were left out. In the authors' methods: ImmunoSEQ output held junction-only sequences without quality scores, so filtering differed. TCRdb keeps only in-frame clones here, not all; method: immunoSEQ multiplex PCR. For V, J and clone size, that table is used; D and trimming come from the DNA. This repertoire shows around 600,000 clones, about 95% found once; its top ten account for approximately 0.12%. In the case of this clone: Its specificity is unknown.

This CDR3 is built from 14 residues. CDR1 is LNHDA and CDR2 is SQIVND in the germline V gene (reference sequence). Trimming stripped 5 bases from V and 1 base from J, with 8 bases between. The chain has TRBV19 and TRBJ2-2; D is perhaps TRBD2 (5 bases). Material: naive CD8+ T cells sorted from blood. The TCR comes from a woman younger than 45 in good health. CDR3 protein: CASSVRENTGELFF. CDR3 bases: TGTGCCAGTAGTGTTCGGGAGAACACCGGGGAGCTGTTTTTT.